This T cell receptor (beta chain) is drawn from a study of regulatory T cells in long-lasting Graves disease (dated by TCRdb to 2020 to 2022). Notes on the research overall: Antithyroid drugs had been taken for less than 3 months by newly diagnosed Graves' disease patients. A total of around 35 samples were covered by TCR sequencing, comprising roughly 13 persistent and about 20 newly diagnosed Graves' disease patients. This study used TCR sequencing and RNA sequencing of peripheral blood to compare persistent Graves' disease patients against newly diagnosed Graves' disease patients. The study was conducted in China and was registered as a clinical trial. Points the paper makes about the study in general: Persistent disease showed preferential use of TRBV28, TRBJ1-2 and TRBJ2-5, whereas newly diagnosed disease favored TRBV20-1 and TRBJ2-1. As a limitation, the authors acknowledged that the small sample size may reduce accuracy. Compared with newly diagnosed patients, persistent Graves' disease patients had lower TCR Shannon entropy and fewer highly expanded clones, which suggests clonal expansion. Persistent patients shared more public clonotypes among themselves (approximately 2,500) than newly diagnosed patients did (approximately 870). Peripheral blood alone was examined, since thyroid tissue, which constituted the primary lesion, could not be accessed. Only the TCR beta chain was sequenced and analyzed.

From V the trimming removes 1 base and from J it removes 7 bases, while the gene matches leave 5 bases of the junction unaccounted for. The CDR3 holds 17 amino acids from the cysteine to the phenylalanine. Only CDR3 DNA is held: 51 bases, read in frame from base 1. From a lookup of the germline V gene (reference sequence), CDR1 and CDR2 are LNHNV and YYDKDF. The library was obtained by multiplex PCR. Reads for this sample came from an Illumina HiSeq 4000. iRepertoire HTBI primers and Arm-PCR amplification of CDR3 regions were used to construct TCR beta libraries. Before sequencing, the PCR products went through gel purification. The authors' analysis ran thus. Across samples, 60 to 70 TRBV and over 11 TRBJ segments were identified and used for gene usage analysis of CDR3 amino acid clonotypes. Filtered high-quality paired reads were merged into contigs using COPE and FqMerger. BLAST was used to align contigs to the IMGT TRBV, TRBD and TRBJ reference genes, and CDR3 was defined following IMGT. Any clonotype with a frequency above 0.1% was counted as a highly expanded clone. Shannon entropy was used to measure repertoire diversity, and the Gini coefficient was used to measure V-J evenness. Public clonotypes were defined as clonotypes shared by more than one individual. TCRdb trimmed public reads at Q25 via fastp, called clones via MiXCR and kept in-frame beta chains. Rows merge per CDR3 protein into single entries with the most common DNA and genes. Clone size and V and J calls follow TCRdb, not the original study. Recorded for this sample are 560,000 or so distinct CDR3 sequences; roughly 15% of them occurred a single time. 9.5% to 15% of the sample goes to the ten largest clones.

The sample's time point, from its label and the paper: newly diagnosed GD, antithyroid drugs for less than 3 months. For both TCR sequencing and RNA sequencing, RNA was extracted from PBMCs using TRIzol. Graves' disease was diagnosed according to American Thyroid Association guidelines. Patients were recruited from an endocrinology department in Xi'an, China. From each patient, approximately 10 milliliters of peripheral blood was collected into an EDTA anticoagulant tube. PBMCs were isolated by Ficoll Paque Plus density gradient separation without further T cell sorting. An Agilent 2100 Bioanalyzer and agarose gel were used to check RNA quality, while a NanoDrop 2000 measured RNA concentration. The sample holds a few counts of this clonotype. Its antigen specificity is not known. No much larger clone exists at a distance of one base, and base qualities are not known. These data also formed part of another study, on T cells in Graves' hyperthyroidism and ophthalmopathy. From that second study: Stable Graves' hyperthyroidism was defined as no progression to ophthalmopathy during 18 months of follow-up. Hyperthyroidism patients were newly diagnosed, with disease duration under 2 months, and aged 18 to 65 years. Any patient with an uncontrolled infection, another autoimmune disease, pregnancy or lactation was excluded. Clinical symptoms, serum thyroxine and TRAb, thyroid ultrasound, and orbital computed tomography formed the basis for the diagnoses. The TCR CDR3 was subjected to a first round of RT-PCR using the HTBI primer set and the Qiagen OneStep RT-PCR kit. Most expanded thyroid clonotypes (frequency above 0.001) were also detected in blood, suggesting blood repertoires may reflect thyroid immune responses. Ophthalmopathy was separated from stable hyperthyroidism by a 13 V-J signature model, with 85% to 90% sensitivity and roughly 81% specificity obtained in cross-validation and 80%/75% obtained in testing. In validation, the model predicted progression to ophthalmopathy a median of around six months before onset, with over 60% sensitivity and 72.22% specificity. To identify TCR V-J signatures that set the groups apart, the researchers used a discovery cohort of approximately 98 patients, made up of 40 to 45 with Graves' ophthalmopathy and about 60 with stable Graves' hyperthyroidism. An independent validation cohort of 18 to 20 hyperthyroidism patients and some 15 patients who later progressed to ophthalmopathy tested prospective prediction of ophthalmopathy. The roughly 100 discovery patients were randomly divided into training and test sets at a 7:3 ratio. In addition, the study compared T-cell repertoires in thyroid tissue and in blood from roughly six Graves' hyperthyroidism patients. Once sampling was done, hyperthyroidism patients were given methimazole at a starting dose of 30 mg daily, whereas ophthalmopathy patients were given high-dose intravenous methylprednisolone. A second multiplex PCR round built the libraries, followed by size selection and purification. Libraries were sequenced paired-end with 100 bp reads on an Illumina HiSeq2000. SOAPnuke was used to process the raw data, removing reads that contained adapters or uncalled bases, had a mean Phred below 15, or lacked an exact match to the constant primer or identifier. COPE v1.2.5 was used to merge high-quality paired reads, and clonotypes were defined as unique nucleotide sequences. Clonotypes were aligned to IMGT TRBV, TRBD and TRBJ reference segments using MiTCR v1.1. Analysis was restricted to V-J combinations with a frequency above 0.0001, which covered about 99% of repertoires. The TCS score was defined as F50 (clonal expansion) divided by E x V (chaos), with BLOSUM62-based TCRdist calculated between CDR3 peptides within each V-J. Welch's t-statistics and random forest reduced 500 to 650 V-J features to 10 to 15, which were used in a naive Bayes classifier (R e1071). No statistical method was used to set the sample size in advance, and investigators knew the group allocation. TCR Vbeta CDR3 sequencing of 135 peripheral blood samples (around 45 ophthalmopathy, about 75 hyperthyroidism and approximately 17 progressor patients) is reported in the paper.

Sequenced here: peripheral blood mononuclear cells (PBMCs), sampled at new diagnosis, from a patient treated with antithyroid drugs. This sequence originates from a man aged 18-30 years with Graves disease. Donor details come from another sample of the same person, matched by shared clones. This chain is built from TRBV15 and TRBJ2-2; TRBD2 lines up with 14 middle nucleotides. The DNA sequence is TGTGCCACCAGCAGAGGGGGACTAGCGGGAGACGACGGGGAGCTGTTTTTT. The resulting protein is CATSRGGLAGDDGELFF. The CDR3 plus the reference TRBV15 and TRBJ2-2 genes for the other parts give the full variable domain: DAMVIQNPRYQVTQFGKPVTLSCSQTLNHNVMYWYQQKSSQAPKLLFHYYDKDFNNEADTPDNFQSRRPNTSFCFLDIRSPGLGDTAMYLCATSRGGLAGDDGELFFGEGSRLTVL.